This T cell receptor beta chain emerged from a study of shared clonotypes between healthy human individuals (dated by TCRdb to 2018 to 2021). Turning to the overall study: Three men and two women, aged 18 to 49 years, made up the cohort. Between about 0.94 and 8.9 billion PBMCs per donor were obtained by leukapheresis. The study deeply sequenced blood TCR repertoires of 5 or 6 healthy adults to estimate repertoire size and the extent of clonotype sharing between individuals. To increase sequencing depth and limit assay-specific biases, TCR repertoire library preparation and sequencing were carried out by different laboratories using diverse techniques. For each donor, CD4 naive and CD4 memory were each given three plates, CD8 naive was given two plates, and CD8 memory was given one plate. Summary of the overall study and its limitations: Incomplete sequencing was indicated by rarefaction of sorted-subset datasets, despite the large sequencing depth. The small number of donors limited the genetic and exposure-history diversity represented. Sharing across a few donors was observed for around 5% of naive CD4, over 3% of naive CD8, over 2% of memory CD4, and roughly 0.4% of memory CD8 clonotypes. Sampling was restricted to blood, and TCR repertoires in tissue are likely to differ from TCR repertoires in blood. Larger estimated clonotype richness was generally found for naive subsets than for memory subsets. Clonotypes shared by all four sorted-subset donors showed higher generation probabilities than non-shared clonotypes. Pairwise subsampling indicated that sequencing depth was expected to affect the degree of clonotype sharing among donors.

In the case of this clone: It lacks a known antigen. No base-level quality is on record; no much larger clone is a single base apart. Other DNA sequences within the sample encode an identical CDR3.

Using the deep immunoSEQ assay, multiplex PCR amplified TCR CDR3 regions from genomic DNA. For each cell subset, the extracted genomic DNA was distributed evenly across all wells of several immunoSEQ 96-well plates, and each plate served as one replicate. Each replicate PCR for sorted subsets received about 220 ng genomic DNA, equal to around 32,000 T cell genomes. Purified libraries were quantified with a Qubit 3.0 fluorometer, sized on a Bioanalyzer 2100, and re-quantified with the KAPA Library Quantification kit. Every immunoSEQ 96-well plate was sequenced on a dedicated single-read 150-cycle Illumina NextSeq 550 flow cell. On the study's bioinformatics: The immunoSEQ output contained only junctional sequences without quality scores, so filtering could not match that applied to full-length reads. To assign V/J genes and CDR3, sequences were annotated using PyIR, a Python wrapper for IgBLAST v1.9, with IMGT germline references. Any read was removed if the V/J assignment was weak (E-value above 1e-6), the CDR3 was missing, or the read contained stop codons, out-of-frame junctions, or ambiguous translated residues. A V3J clonotype was defined by an identical inferred V gene, J gene, and CDR3 amino acid sequence. To compute the percentage overlap between repertoires, the number of shared unique clonotypes was divided by the size of the smaller repertoire. Richness of each repertoire was evaluated using RTK rarefaction, the Chao1 estimator, and Recon v2.1 estimates of unobserved clonotypes. OLGA was used to compute generation probabilities for all TCRbeta clonotypes that the gDNA method yielded from a few donors. Entries here come from immuneACCESS through TCRdb and include only in-frame sequences with V and J called. Some clones fail to appear in such tables; in the studies checked, an unresolved V gene covers under half of the shortfall, and the cause of the remainder is unknown. That table is the source of V, J and clone size, and D and trimming were worked out from the DNA. Recorded for this sample are hundreds of thousands of clones; over 65% of them occurred a single time. Approximately 1.7% of the sample is taken by the ten largest.

Its CDR3 holds 14 amino acids, cysteine through phenylalanine. Only CDR3 DNA remains: 42 bases, in frame from the first base. V is shortened by 3 bases, J by 2 bases, and the region joining them spans 10 bases. Per the germline V gene, WSHSY is the CDR1 and SAAADI is the CDR2. Donors were healthy HIV-negative adults with no recently reported acute infections or vaccinations. All donors were Caucasian adults living in Nashville, Tennessee, USA. CD4+ T cells were enriched by magnetic negative selection, after which naive cells were positively selected on CD45RA and the negative fraction was taken as the memory subset. Blood was obtained by leukapheresis, after which PBMCs were separated by Ficoll-Histopaque density gradient centrifugation and cryopreserved in liquid nitrogen vapor phase. Analytical flow cytometry was used to check the purity and quantity of every magnetically sorted T cell population. From each sorted fraction, genomic DNA was isolated and quantified by UV absorbance on a Nanodrop 2000c.

The sequencing sample was made of memory CD4+ T cells sorted from blood. The sample's cell subset or site label is to be understood as: CD45RA-negative fraction. The receptor was isolated from a woman aged 30 to 39 in good health. The V and J segments used are TRBV10-2 and TRBJ2-5; the D call is tentative, TRBD1 or TRBD2, as each matches 5 bases. The DNA sequence reads TGCGCCAGCAGTGATGGGACCCTTCAAGAGACCCAGTACTTC. This yields the protein CASSDGTLQETQYF.